This record covers a single TCR beta chain. The antigen remains unidentified. Its ends do not fully match the called genes, so a read error is possible. This specimen comes from a study of Ad26.COV2.S vaccination and SARS-CoV-2 variants. TCRdb's table, derived via immunoSEQ multiplex PCR, lists solely in-frame clones and lacks some. Among approximately 500,000 clones, roughly 87% were seen once, and the ten largest hold 9.5% to 15%. CDR1 and CDR2 (germline): SSHAT, FNYEAQ (reference sequence). The CDR3 is 12 amino acids. Treatment reported: some 20 received Ad26.COV2.S at low or high dose, single or two shots; about 5 received placebo; per-sample allocation not given. Samples came from day 63 after the first vaccine or placebo injection. Study results and limitations: Possibly, TCR breadth and depth analyses underestimated total T cell responses.

The V gene is TRBV7-7, the J gene TRBJ2-3; possible D gene TRBD2, 5 bases. Sequenced here: peripheral blood, sampled in a trial of Ad26.COV2.S vaccine versus placebo. The TCR sequence derives from a person aged 18 to 65 who received the Ad26.COV2.S COVID-19 vaccine or a placebo. The CDR3 protein is CASSPPGDTQYF. In DNA form, the CDR3 reads TGTGCTAGCAGCCCCCCGGGGGATACGCAGTATTTT.